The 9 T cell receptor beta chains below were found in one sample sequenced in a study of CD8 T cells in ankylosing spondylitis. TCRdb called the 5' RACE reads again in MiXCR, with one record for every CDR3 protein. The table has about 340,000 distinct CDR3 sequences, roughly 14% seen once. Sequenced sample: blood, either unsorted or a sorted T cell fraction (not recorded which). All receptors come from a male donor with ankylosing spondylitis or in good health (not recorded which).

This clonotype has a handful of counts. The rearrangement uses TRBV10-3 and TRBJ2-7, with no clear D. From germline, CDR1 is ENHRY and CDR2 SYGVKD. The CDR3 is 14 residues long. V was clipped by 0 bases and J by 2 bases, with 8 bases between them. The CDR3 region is CAISESSGPYEQYF. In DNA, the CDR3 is TGTGCCATCAGTGAGTCATCCGGGCCCTACGAGCAGTACTTC.

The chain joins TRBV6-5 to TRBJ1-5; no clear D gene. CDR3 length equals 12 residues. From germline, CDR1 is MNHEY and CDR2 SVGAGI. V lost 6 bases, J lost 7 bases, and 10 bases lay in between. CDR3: CASRTVGQPQHF. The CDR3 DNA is TGTGCCAGCAGAACCGTCGGACAGCCCCAGCATTTT.

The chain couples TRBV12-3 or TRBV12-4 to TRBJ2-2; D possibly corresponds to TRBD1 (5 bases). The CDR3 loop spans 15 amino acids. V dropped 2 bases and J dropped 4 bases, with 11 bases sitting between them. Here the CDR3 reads CASSLLGRATGELFF. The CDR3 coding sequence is TGTGCCAGCAGTTTATTGGGCAGGGCCACCGGGGAGCTGTTTTTT.

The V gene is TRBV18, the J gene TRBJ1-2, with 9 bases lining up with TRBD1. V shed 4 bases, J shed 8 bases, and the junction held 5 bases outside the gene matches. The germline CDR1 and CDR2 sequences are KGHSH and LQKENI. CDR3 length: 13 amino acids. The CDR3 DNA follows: TGTGCCAGCTCACAAGGACAGGGGAGAGGCTACACCTTC. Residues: CASSQGQGRGYTF. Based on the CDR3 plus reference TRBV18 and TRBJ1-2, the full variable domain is NAGVMQNPRHLVRRRGQEARLRCSPMKGHSHVYWYRQLPEEGLKFMVYLQKENIIDESGMPKERFSAEFPKEGPSILRIQQVVRGDSAAYFCASSQGQGRGYTFGSGTRLTVV.

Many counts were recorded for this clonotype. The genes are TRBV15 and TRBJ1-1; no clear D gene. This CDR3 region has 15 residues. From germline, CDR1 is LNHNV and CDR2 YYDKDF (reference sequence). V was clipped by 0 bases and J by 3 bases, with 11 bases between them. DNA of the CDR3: TGTGCCACCAGCAGAGATCTCAGCGGGGACACTGAAGCTTTCTTT. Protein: CATSRDLSGDTEAFF.

CDR3: CATSDATSGRRNEQFF. The CDR3 DNA reads as TGTGCCACCAGTGATGCCACTAGCGGGAGGAGAAATGAGCAGTTCTTC. The chain carries TRBV24-1 and TRBJ2-1; 12 bases line up with TRBD2. CDR1 and CDR2 (germline): KGHDR, SFDVKD. V lost 3 bases to trimming and J lost 7 bases; unmatched junction nucleotides: 6. The CDR3 runs 16 residues.

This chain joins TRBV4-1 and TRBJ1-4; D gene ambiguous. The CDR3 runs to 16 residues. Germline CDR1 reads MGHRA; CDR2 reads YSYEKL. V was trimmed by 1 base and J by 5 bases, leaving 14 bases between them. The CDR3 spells CASSQGSSSGNEKLFF. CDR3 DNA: TGCGCCAGCAGCCAAGGATCCAGTTCCGGAAATGAAAAACTGTTTTTT.

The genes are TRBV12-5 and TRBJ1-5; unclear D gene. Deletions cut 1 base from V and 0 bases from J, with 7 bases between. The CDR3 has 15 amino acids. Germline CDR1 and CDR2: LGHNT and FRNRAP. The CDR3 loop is CASGLGSYSNQPQHF. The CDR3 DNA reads TGTGCTAGTGGTTTGGGCTCTTATAGCAATCAGCCCCAGCATTTT. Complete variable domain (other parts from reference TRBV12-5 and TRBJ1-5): DARVTQTPRHKVTEMGQEVTMRCQPILGHNTVFWYRQTMMQGLELLAYFRNRAPLDDSGMPKDRFSAEMPDATLATLKIQPSEPRDSAVYFCASGLGSYSNQPQHFGDGTRLSIL.

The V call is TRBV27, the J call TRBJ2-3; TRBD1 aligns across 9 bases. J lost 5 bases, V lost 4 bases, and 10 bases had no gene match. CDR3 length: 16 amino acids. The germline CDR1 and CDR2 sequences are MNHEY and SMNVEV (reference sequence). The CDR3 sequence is CASSSSPGQGRDTQYF. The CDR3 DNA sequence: TGTGCCAGCAGTTCTTCTCCGGGACAGGGCAGAGATACGCAGTATTTT.